This TCR beta chain was recorded in a study of blood T cell repertoires in COVID-19. At the level of the study: Researchers got acute and convalescent COVID-19 samples from the United States, Italy and Spain. In each case, the material was cDNA or gDNA derived from T cells, B-cell-depleted T cells, or PBMCs.

TCRdb's table, derived via immunoSEQ multiplex PCR, lists solely in-frame clones and lacks some. The sample lists just over 150,000 clones, roughly nine tenths seen once, with 2.4% in the top ten. V was pared by 4 bases and J by 0 bases, with 6 bases of the junction left unmatched. This CDR3 spans 17 amino acids. The germline gives CDR1 LGHNA, CDR2 YNFKEQ. The receptor was derived from a woman aged 70-85 years with acute or convalescent COVID-19. Sequencing was carried out using peripheral blood. This chain joins TRBV4-2 and TRBJ2-7, with 13 bases that match TRBD2. CDR3 nucleotides: TGTGCCAGCAGCCGCGGACTAGCGGGGGACCGCTCCTACGAGCAGTACGTC. Amino acids: CASSRGLAGDRSYEQYV.